The 18 T cell receptor beta chains below were found in one sample sequenced in a study of CD8+ T cells in alopecia areata. As to treatment: oral pan-JAK inhibitor, 5-10 mg twice daily. Sequencing relied on a cDNA template that was reverse transcribed from extracted RNA. Sequencing was performed with immunoSEQ multiplex PCR; in TCRdb, only in-frame clones are kept and a portion is missing. This sample has about 210,000 clones, with roughly 44% found just once. The sequences come from CD4+ T cells sorted from blood, collected between weeks 36 and 40, from a patient treated with tofacitinib. Every receptor here comes from a human donor with alopecia areata.

This rearrangement joins TRBV9 to TRBJ2-1; the D is unclear. The length of the CDR3 is 13 residues. Germline loops: CDR1 SGDLS, CDR2 YYNGEE. V was trimmed by 0 bases and J by 4 bases, leaving 5 bases between them. The CDR3 here is CASSVAPYNEQFF. The CDR3 bases are TGTGCCAGCAGCGTAGCCCCGTACAATGAGCAGTTCTTC.

The chain combines TRBV7-2 with TRBJ1-5; D is uncertain. CDR1 is SGHTA, CDR2 FQGNSA, per germline. CDR3 length equals 11 residues. V was clipped by 3 bases and J by 3 bases, with 0 bases between them. CDR3 nucleotide sequence: TGTGCCAGCAGCTTCAATCAGCCCCAGCATTTT. Residues: CASSFNQPQHF.

The chain links TRBV30 to TRBJ2-3; D is undetermined. The CDR3 loop spans 11 amino acids. Trimming pared 5 bases from V and 4 bases from J, leaving 7 bases between. The germline CDR1 and CDR2 sequences are GTSNPN and SVGIG (reference sequence). The DNA for the CDR3 is TGTGCCTGGGGCAGAGCAGATACGCAGTATTTT. The encoded protein is CAWGRADTQYF.

This clone was found a few times. V gene TRBV6-5 combines with J gene TRBJ2-2; 10 bases fit TRBD1. The length of the CDR3 is 15 residues. Losses at the gene ends were 5 bases for V and 4 bases for J; bases not matched to a gene: 4. Per germline, CDR1 MNHEY and CDR2 SVGAGI. Here the CDR3 DNA reads TGTGCCAGCAGTGCCGGGACAGGGGTCACCGGGGAGCTGTTTTTT. It translates to CASSAGTGVTGELFF.

The V and J genes are TRBV29-1 and TRBJ2-3; no definite D call. The CDR3 runs 13 residues. Per germline, CDR1 SQVTM and CDR2 ANQGSEA. The V and J ends lost 6 bases and 1 base respectively, with 11 bases between them. CDR3 DNA sequence: TGCAGCGTAGACCTGGCGGGCACAGATACGCAGTATTTT. This encodes CSVDLAGTDTQYF.

A few counts support this clone. V and J are TRBV30 and TRBJ2-5; no reliable D call. The V gene lost 3 bases and the J gene lost 4 bases, with 21 bases spanning the gap. Germline V lookup: CDR1 GTSNPN, CDR2 SVGIG (reference sequence). The CDR3 has 16 amino acids. The CDR3 protein is CAWRGTTQAHGETQYF. CDR3 DNA: TGTGCCTGGAGGGGAACGACCCAAGCCCATGGAGAGACCCAGTACTTC.

The chain is built from TRBV27 and TRBJ2-7; TRBD2 is a possible D gene (5 bases). Germline V gives CDR1 MNHEY, CDR2 SMNVEV (reference sequence). V lost 6 bases to trimming and J lost 0 bases, with 9 bases between them. This CDR3 region has 13 residues. The CDR3 DNA is TGTGCCAGCAGATCAAGCGGCTCCTACGAGCAGTACTTC. Amino acids: CASRSSGSYEQYF.

The chain is built from TRBV10-3 and TRBJ1-2; D unresolved. The germline V gene has CDR1 ENHRY and CDR2 SYGVKD. Trimming took 0 bases from V and 10 from J, leaving 12 bases between them. The CDR3 runs to 13 residues. The CDR3 protein is CAISESMQLYYTF. In DNA form, the CDR3 reads TGTGCCATCAGTGAGTCGATGCAGCTCTACTACACCTTC.

This clone occurred a few times. The V and J genes are TRBV5-1 and TRBJ2-5; D is perhaps TRBD1 or TRBD2 (5 bases each). Germline CDR1 is SGHRS and CDR2 is YFSETQ. This CDR3 has 14 amino acids. V lost 4 bases to trimming and J lost 2 bases, with 12 bases between them. The CDR3 DNA sequence: TGCGCCAGCAGCGATGCCGGGGCACAAGAGACCCAGTACTTC. Its translation: CASSDAGAQETQYF.

This chain connects TRBV5-1 to TRBJ1-2, with 7 bases fitting TRBD1. V lost 0 bases, J lost 2 bases, and 7 bases stayed unmatched. In germline, CDR1 is SGHRS, CDR2 YFSETQ. The CDR3 covers 16 residues. The CDR3 protein is CASSLGVLQGNYGYTF. As DNA, the CDR3 is TGCGCCAGCAGCTTGGGTGTATTACAGGGGAACTATGGCTACACCTTC.

The gene calls are TRBV5-1 and TRBJ2-7; D may be TRBD2 (6 bases). The germline gives CDR1 SGHRS, CDR2 YFSETQ. V was trimmed by 3 bases and J by 3 bases, leaving 16 bases between them. The CDR3 covers 15 residues. The chain's CDR3 is CASSSAPGGDYEQYF. The DNA of the CDR3 is TGCGCCAGCAGCTCGGCACCCGGGGGTGACTACGAGCAGTACTTC.

There are a few counts of this clone. The J gene is TRBJ2-7, the V gene TRBV25-1; D gene ambiguous. The CDR3 sequence is 11 residues long. Germline CDR1 reads MGHDK; CDR2 reads SYGVNS. V was pared by 6 bases and J by 4 bases, with 7 bases between. The DNA for the CDR3 is TGTGCCAGCAGCCCAATGTACGAGCAGTACTTC. Residues: CASSPMYEQYF.

The V gene is TRBV5-1, the J gene TRBJ2-3; 8 nucleotides line up with TRBD1. Trimming removed 6 bases from V and 2 bases from J; junction bases left unmatched: 8. From germline, CDR1 is SGHRS and CDR2 YFSETQ. This CDR3 contains 15 residues. The CDR3 DNA reads as TGCGCCAGCAAATTGGGACAGGTGAACACAGATACGCAGTATTTT. Its translation is CASKLGQVNTDTQYF. Using reference TRBV5-1 and TRBJ2-3 for the parts outside the CDR3, the full variable domain is KAGVTQTPRYLIKTRGQQVTLSCSPISGHRSVSWYQQTPGQGLQFLFEYFSETQRNKGNFPGRFSGRQFSNSRSEMNVSTLELGDSALYLCASKLGQVNTDTQYFGPGTRLTVL.

Here the CDR3 DNA reads TGCGCCAGCAGCCCTCTAATCGGGACTAGCGGGAGTTACAATGAGCAGTTCTTC. Encoded protein: CASSPLIGTSGSYNEQFF. The V and J genes are TRBV5-1 and TRBJ2-1; TRBD2 aligns across 14 bases. CDR1 and CDR2 (germline): SGHRS, YFSETQ. The V and J ends lost 4 bases and 4 bases, in that order; junction bases with no gene match: 10. The CDR3 runs to 18 residues.

This chain uses TRBV9 with TRBJ2-2; the D gene is possibly TRBD1 (6 bases). Germline V gene data show CDR1 as SGDLS and CDR2 as YYNGEE. Trimming removed 0 bases at V and 6 bases at J, with 6 bases between. The CDR3 spans 13 residues. CDR3: CASSVEGAGELFF. For the CDR3, the DNA is TGTGCCAGCAGCGTAGAGGGGGCCGGGGAGCTGTTTTTT.

This clone has just a few counts. The V gene is TRBV10-3, the J gene TRBJ2-1; 8 bases align to TRBD2. The CDR3 has 15 amino acids. Germline assignment: CDR1 ENHRY and CDR2 SYGVKD. The V gene end was trimmed by 8 bases and the J gene end by 5 bases; junction bases not matched to a gene: 11. The CDR3 nucleotides read TGTGCCATCTCCGGGAGGGGTGGGAAGGACAATGAGCAGTTCTTC. It codes for CAISGRGGKDNEQFF.

This CDR3 reads CASSFRVQAYEQYF. As DNA, the CDR3 is TGCGCCAGCAGCTTTAGGGTCCAGGCCTACGAGCAGTACTTC. The rearrangement links TRBV5-1 to TRBJ2-7, with D unclear. The length of the CDR3 is 14 residues. Trimming shortened V by 2 bases and J by 2 bases, and 11 bases separated the two germline ends. Germline V gene sequence: CDR1 SGHRS, CDR2 YFSETQ.

This chain's CDR3 is CASSSPRAAPRGEQFF. DNA for the CDR3: TGTGCCAGCAGCTCGCCCCGGGCCGCCCCAAGGGGTGAGCAGTTCTTC. J is TRBJ2-1 and V is TRBV7-2; tentative D call: TRBD1 (5 bases). Between the trimmed V and J ends, which lost 4 bases and 9 bases, there was a span of 22 bases. This CDR3 contains 16 residues. Germline values: CDR1 SGHTA, CDR2 FQGNSA.